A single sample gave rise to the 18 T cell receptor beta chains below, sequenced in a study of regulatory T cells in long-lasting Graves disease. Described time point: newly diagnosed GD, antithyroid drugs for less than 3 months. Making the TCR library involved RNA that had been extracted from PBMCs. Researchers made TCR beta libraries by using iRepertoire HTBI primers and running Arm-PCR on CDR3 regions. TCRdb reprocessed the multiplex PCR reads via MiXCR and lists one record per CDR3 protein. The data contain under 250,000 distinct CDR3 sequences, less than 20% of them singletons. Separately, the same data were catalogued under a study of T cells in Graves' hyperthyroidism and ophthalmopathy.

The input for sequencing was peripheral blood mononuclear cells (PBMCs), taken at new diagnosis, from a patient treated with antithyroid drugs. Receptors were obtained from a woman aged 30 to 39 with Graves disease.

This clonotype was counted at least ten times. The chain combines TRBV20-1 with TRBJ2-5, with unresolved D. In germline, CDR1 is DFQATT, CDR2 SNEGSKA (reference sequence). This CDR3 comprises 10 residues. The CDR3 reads CSPSQETQYF. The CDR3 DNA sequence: TGCAGCCCCTCCCAAGAGACCCAGTACTTC.

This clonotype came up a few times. CDR3 in amino acids: CASSTHLNEKLFF. The CDR3 bases are TGTGCCAGCAGCACACACCTTAATGAAAAACTGTTTTTT. This rearrangement joins TRBV7-9 to TRBJ1-4; no reliable D call. This CDR3 is 13 amino acids long. CDR1 is SEHNR, CDR2 FQNEAQ, per germline (reference sequence). The V and J ends lost 5 bases and 4 bases respectively, with 8 bases between them.

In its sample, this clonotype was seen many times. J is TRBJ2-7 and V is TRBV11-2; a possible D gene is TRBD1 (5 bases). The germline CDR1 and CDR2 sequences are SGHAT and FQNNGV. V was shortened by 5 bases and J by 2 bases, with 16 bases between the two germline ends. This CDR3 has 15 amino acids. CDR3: CASSPRQKNTYEQYF. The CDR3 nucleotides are TGTGCCAGCAGCCCCCGACAGAAAAATACCTACGAGCAGTACTTC.

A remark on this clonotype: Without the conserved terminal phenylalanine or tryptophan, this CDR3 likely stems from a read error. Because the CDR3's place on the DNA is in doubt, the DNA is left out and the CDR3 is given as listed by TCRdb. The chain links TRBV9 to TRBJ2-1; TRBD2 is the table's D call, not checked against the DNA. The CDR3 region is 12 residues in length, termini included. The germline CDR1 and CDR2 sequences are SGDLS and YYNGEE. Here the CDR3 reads CASSVLAGGPGI.

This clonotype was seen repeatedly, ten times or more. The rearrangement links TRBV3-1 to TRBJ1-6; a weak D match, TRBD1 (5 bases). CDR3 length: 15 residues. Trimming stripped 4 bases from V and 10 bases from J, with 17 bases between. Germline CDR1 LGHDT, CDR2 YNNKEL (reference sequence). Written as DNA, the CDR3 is TGTGCCAGCAGCCTTGGGGACTCCCGGGGGTCACCCCTCCACTTT. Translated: CASSLGDSRGSPLHF. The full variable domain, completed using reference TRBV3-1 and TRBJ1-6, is DTAVSQTPKYLVTQMGNDKSIKCEQNLGHDTMYWYKQDSKKFLKIMFSYNNKELIINETVPNRFSPKSPDKAHLNLHINSLELGDSAVYFCASSLGDSRGSPLHFGNGTRLTVT.

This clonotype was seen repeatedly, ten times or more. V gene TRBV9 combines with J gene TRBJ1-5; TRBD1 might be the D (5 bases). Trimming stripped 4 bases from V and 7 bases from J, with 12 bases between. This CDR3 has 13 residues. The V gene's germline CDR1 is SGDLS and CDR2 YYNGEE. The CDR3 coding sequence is TGTGCCAGCAGCCCCTCCCGGGGGCAGCCCCAGCATTTT. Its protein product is CASSPSRGQPQHF.

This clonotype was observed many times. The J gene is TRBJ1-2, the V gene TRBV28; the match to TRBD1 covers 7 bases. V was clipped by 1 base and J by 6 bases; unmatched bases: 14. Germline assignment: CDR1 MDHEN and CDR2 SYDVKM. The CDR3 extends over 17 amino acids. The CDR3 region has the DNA TGTGCCAGCAGTTTATTTATCCGGGGGGACAGTGGGGATGGCTACACCTTC. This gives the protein CASSLFIRGDSGDGYTF.

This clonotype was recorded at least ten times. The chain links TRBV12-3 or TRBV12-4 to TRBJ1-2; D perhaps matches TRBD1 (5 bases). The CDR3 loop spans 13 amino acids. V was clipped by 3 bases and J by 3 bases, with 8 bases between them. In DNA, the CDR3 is TGTGCCAGCAGTTTGGGGCACCACTATGGCTACACCTTC. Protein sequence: CASSLGHHYGYTF.

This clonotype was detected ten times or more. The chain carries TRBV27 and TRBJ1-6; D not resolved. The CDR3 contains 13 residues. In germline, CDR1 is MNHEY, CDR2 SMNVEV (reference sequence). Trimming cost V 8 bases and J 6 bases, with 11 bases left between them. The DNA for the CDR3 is TGTGCCAGCCGATTGGCTTTTAATTCACCCCTCCACTTT. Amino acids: CASRLAFNSPLHF.

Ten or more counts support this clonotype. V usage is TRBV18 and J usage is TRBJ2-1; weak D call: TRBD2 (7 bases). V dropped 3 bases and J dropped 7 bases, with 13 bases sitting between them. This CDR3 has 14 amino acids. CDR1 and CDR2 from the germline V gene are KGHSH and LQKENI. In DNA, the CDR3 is TGTGCCAGCTCACCTCAGGGGAGGGAAAATGAGCAGTTCTTC. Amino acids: CASSPQGRENEQFF.

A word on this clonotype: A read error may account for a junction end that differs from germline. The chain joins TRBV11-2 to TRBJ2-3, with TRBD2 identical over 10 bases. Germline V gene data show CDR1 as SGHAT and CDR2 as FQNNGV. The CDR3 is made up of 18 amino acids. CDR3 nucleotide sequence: TGCGCCAGCAGCCAAGCCGGACTAGCGGCAGGGGGAGGAGTTACGCAGTATTTT. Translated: CASSQAGLAAGGGVTQYF. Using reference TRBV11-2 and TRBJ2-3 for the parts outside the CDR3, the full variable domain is EAGVAQSPRYKIIEKRQSVAFWCNPISGHATLYWYQQILGQGPKLLIQFQNNGVVDDSQLPKDRFSAERLKGVDSTLKIQPAKLEDSAVYLCASSQAGLAAGGGVTQYFGPGTRLTVL.

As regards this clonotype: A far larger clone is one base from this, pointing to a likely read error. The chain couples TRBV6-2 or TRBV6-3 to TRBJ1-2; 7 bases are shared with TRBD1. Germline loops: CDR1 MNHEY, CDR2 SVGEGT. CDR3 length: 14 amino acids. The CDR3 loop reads CASSHSGQSHGYTF. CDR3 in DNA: TGTGCCAGCAGTCACTCGGGACAGTCTCATGGCTACACCTTC.

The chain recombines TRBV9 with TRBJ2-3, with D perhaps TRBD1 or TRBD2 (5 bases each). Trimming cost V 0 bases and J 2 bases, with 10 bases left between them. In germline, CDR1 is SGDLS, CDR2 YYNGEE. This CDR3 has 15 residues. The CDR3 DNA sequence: TGTGCCAGCAGCGTAGATGGGGACCCCACAGATACGCAGTATTTT. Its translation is CASSVDGDPTDTQYF. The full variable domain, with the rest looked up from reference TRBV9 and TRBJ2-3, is DSGVTQTPKHLITATGQRVTLRCSPRSGDLSVYWYQQSLDQGLQFLIQYYNGEERAKGNILERFSAQQFPDLHSELNLSSLELGDSALYFCASSVDGDPTDTQYFGPGTRLTVL.

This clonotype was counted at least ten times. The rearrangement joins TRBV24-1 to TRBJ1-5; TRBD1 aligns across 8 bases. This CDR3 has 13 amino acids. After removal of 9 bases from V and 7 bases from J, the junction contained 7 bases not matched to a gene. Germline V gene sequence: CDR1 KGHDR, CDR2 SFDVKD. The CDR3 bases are TGTGCCACCGCTAAGACAGGGGACCAGCCCCAGCATTTT. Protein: CATAKTGDQPQHF.

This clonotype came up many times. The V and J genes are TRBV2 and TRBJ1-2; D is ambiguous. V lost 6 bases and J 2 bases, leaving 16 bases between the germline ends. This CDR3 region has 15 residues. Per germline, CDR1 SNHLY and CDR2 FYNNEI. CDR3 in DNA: TGTGCCAGCAGGACCCGCCTACAGTCCAACTATGGCTACACCTTC. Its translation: CASRTRLQSNYGYTF.

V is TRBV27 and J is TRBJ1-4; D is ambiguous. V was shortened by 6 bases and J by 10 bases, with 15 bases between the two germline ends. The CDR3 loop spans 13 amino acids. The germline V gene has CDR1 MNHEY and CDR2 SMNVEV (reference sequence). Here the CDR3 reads CASRPALRIKLFF. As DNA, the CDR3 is TGTGCCAGCAGGCCGGCGCTCCGTATAAAACTGTTTTTT.

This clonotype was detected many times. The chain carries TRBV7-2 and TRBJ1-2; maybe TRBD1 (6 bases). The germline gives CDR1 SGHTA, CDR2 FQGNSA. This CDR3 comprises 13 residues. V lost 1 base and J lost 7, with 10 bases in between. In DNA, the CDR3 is TGTGCCAGCAGCTTAGACAGGGCCAGTGGCTACACCTTC. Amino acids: CASSLDRASGYTF.

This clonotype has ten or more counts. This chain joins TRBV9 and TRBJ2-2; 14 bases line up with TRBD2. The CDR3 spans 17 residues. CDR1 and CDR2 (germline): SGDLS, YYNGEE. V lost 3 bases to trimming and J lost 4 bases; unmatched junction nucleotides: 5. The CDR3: CASSAGLAGVGTGELFF. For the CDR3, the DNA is TGTGCCAGCAGCGCGGGACTAGCGGGAGTAGGCACCGGGGAGCTGTTTTTT.